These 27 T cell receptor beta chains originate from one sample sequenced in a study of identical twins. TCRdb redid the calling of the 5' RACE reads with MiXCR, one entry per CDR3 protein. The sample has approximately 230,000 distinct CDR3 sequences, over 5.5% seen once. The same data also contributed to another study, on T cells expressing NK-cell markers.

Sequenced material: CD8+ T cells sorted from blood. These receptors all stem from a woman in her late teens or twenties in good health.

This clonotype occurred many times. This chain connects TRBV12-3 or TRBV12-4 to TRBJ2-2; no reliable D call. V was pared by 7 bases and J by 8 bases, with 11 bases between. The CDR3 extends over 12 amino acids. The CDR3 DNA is TGTGCCAGCACCGACGATGGGGGGGAGCTGTTTTTT. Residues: CASTDDGGELFF.

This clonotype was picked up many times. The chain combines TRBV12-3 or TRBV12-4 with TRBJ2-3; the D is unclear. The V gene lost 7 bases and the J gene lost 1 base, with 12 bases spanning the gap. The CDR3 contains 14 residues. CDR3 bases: TGTGCCAGCACACAATCCCGCCGCACAGATACGCAGTATTTT. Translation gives CASTQSRRTDTQYF.

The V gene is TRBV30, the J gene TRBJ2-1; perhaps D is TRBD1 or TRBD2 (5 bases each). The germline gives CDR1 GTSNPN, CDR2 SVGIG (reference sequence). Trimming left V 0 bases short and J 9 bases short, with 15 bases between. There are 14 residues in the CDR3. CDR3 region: CAWSVGRVRGEQFF. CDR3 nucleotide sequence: TGTGCCTGGAGTGTAGGCAGGGTCCGGGGTGAGCAGTTCTTC.

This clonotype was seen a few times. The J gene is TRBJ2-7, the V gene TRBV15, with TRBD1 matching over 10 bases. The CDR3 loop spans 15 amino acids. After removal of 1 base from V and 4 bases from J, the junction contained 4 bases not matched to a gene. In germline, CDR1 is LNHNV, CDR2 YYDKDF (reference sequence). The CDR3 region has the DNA TGTGCCACCAGCAGAGGCCCGGGACAGGGGTACGAGCAGTACTTC. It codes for CATSRGPGQGYEQYF.

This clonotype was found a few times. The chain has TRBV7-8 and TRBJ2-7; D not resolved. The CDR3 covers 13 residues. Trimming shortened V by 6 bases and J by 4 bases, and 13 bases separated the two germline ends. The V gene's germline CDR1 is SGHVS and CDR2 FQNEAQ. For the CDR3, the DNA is TGTGCCAGCAGGCCAACAGAACGTTACGAGCAGTACTTC. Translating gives CASRPTERYEQYF.

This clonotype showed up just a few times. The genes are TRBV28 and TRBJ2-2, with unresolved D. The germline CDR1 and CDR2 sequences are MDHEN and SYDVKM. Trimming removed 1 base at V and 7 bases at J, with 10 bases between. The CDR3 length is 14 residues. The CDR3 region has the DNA TGTGCCAGCAGTTTATATCGGGCAGGCGGGGAGCTGTTTTTT. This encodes CASSLYRAGGELFF.

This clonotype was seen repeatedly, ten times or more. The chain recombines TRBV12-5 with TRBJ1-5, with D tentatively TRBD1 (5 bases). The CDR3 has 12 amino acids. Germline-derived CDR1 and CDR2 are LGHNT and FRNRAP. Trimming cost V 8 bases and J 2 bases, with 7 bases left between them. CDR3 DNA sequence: TGTGCTAGTCTCAGGGGCAATCAGCCCCAGCATTTT. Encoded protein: CASLRGNQPQHF. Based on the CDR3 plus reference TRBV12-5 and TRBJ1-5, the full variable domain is DARVTQTPRHKVTEMGQEVTMRCQPILGHNTVFWYRQTMMQGLELLAYFRNRAPLDDSGMPKDRFSAEMPDATLATLKIQPSEPRDSAVYFCASLRGNQPQHFGDGTRLSIL.

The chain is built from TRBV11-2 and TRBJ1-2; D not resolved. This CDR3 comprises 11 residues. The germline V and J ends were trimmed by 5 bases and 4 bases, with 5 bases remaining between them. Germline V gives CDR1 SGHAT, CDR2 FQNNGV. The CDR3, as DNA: TGTGCCAGCAGCAAGTCCTATGGCTACACCTTC. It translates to CASSKSYGYTF.

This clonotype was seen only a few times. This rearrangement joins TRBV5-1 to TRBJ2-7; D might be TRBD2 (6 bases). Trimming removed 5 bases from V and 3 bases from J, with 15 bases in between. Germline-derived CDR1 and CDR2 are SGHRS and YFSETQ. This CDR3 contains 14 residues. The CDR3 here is CASRFGGQGYEQYF. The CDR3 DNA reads TGCGCCAGCAGATTCGGGGGTCAGGGCTACGAGCAGTACTTC.

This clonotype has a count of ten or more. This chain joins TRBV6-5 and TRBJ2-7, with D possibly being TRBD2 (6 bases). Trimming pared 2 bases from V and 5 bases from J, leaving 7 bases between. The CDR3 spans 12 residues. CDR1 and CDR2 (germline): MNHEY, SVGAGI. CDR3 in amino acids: CASSYGGNEQYF. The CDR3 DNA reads TGTGCCAGCAGTTACGGGGGGAACGAGCAGTACTTC.

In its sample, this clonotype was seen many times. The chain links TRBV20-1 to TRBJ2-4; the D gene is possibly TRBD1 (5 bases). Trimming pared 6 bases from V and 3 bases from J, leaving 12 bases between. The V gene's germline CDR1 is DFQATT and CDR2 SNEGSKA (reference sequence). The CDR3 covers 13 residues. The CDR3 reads CSAEVDSKNIQYF. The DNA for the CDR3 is TGCAGTGCCGAGGTCGACAGCAAAAACATTCAGTACTTC.

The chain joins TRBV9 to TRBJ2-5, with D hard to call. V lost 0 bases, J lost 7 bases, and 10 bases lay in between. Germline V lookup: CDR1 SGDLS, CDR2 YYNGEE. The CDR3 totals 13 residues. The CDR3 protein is CASSVVSTGTQYF. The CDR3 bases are TGTGCCAGCAGCGTAGTATCGACGGGGACCCAGTACTTC.

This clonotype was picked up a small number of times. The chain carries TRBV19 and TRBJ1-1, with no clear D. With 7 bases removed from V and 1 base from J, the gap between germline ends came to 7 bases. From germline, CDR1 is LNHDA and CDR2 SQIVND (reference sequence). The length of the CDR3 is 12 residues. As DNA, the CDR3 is TGTGCCAGTATATACGGGAACACTGAAGCTTTCTTT. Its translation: CASIYGNTEAFF.

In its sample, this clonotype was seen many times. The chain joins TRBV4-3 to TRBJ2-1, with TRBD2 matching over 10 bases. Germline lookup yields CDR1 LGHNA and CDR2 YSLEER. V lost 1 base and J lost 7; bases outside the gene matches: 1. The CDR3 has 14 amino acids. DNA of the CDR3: TGCGCCAGCAGCCAAGTGACTAGCGGGAATGAGCAGTTCTTC. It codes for CASSQVTSGNEQFF.

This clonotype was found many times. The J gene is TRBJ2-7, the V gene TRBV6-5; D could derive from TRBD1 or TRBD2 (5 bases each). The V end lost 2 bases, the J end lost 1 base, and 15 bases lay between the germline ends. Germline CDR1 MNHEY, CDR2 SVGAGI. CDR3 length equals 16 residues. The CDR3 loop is CASSYRGGKWSYEQYF. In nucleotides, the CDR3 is TGTGCCAGCAGTTACCGGGGCGGAAAGTGGTCCTACGAGCAGTACTTC.

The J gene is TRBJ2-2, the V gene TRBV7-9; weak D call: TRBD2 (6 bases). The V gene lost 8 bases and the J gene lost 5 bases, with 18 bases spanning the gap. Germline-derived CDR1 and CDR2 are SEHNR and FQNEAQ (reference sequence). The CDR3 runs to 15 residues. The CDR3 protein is CASRLGRTGTGELFF. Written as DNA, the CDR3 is TGTGCCAGCCGTCTAGGGAGGACGGGAACCGGGGAGCTGTTTTTT.

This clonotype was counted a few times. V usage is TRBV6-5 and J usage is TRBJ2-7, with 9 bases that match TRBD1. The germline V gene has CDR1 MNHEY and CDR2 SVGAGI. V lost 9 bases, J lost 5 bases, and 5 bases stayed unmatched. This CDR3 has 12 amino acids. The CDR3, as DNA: TGTGCCAGTGGGGGACAGGGCCACGAGCAGTACTTC. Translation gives CASGGQGHEQYF.

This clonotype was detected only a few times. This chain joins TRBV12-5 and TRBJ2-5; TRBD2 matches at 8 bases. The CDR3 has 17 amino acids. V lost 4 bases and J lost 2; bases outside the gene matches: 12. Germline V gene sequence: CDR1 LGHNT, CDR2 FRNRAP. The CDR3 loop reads CASGSGGAYRRQETQYF. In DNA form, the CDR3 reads TGTGCTAGTGGTTCGGGGGGGGCCTACAGACGGCAAGAGACCCAGTACTTC.

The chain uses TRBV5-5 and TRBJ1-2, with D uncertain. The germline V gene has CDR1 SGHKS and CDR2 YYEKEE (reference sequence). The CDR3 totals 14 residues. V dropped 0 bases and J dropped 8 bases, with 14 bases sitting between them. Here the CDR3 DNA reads TGTGCCAGCAGCTTGGTGGCAGGTCAAAGGGGCTACACCTTC. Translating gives CASSLVAGQRGYTF.

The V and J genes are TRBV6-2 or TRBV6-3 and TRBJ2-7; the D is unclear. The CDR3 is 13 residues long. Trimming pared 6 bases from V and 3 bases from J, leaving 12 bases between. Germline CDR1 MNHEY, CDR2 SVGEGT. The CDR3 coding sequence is TGTGCCAGCAGGGACGGACGCTTCTACGAGCAGTACTTC. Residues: CASRDGRFYEQYF.

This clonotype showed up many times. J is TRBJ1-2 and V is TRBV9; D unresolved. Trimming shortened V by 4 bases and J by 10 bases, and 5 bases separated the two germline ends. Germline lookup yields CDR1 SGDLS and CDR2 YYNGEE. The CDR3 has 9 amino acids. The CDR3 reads CASSILYTF. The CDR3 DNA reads TGTGCCAGCAGCATCCTCTACACCTTC.

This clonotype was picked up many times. CDR3 nucleotide sequence: TGCGCCAGCAGCTTGACAGGGGTTGAACCAGATACGCAGTATTTT. Translating gives CASSLTGVEPDTQYF. V usage is TRBV5-1 and J usage is TRBJ2-3; 7 nucleotides match TRBD1. Germline V CDR1 and CDR2: SGHRS, YFSETQ. The V and J ends lost 1 base and 4 bases, in that order; junction bases with no gene match: 6. The CDR3 spans 15 residues.

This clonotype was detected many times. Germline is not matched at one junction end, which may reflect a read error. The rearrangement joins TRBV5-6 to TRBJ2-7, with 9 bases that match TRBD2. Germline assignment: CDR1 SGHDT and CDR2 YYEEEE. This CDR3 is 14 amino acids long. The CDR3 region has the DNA TGTGCCAGCAGCTGGGGGACTAGCTCCCACGAGCAGTACTTC. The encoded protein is CASSWGTSSHEQYF.

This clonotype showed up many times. The CDR3 spells CASSLRGISAGEQYF. The CDR3 DNA reads as TGTGCCAGCAGCTTAAGGGGAATTTCAGCAGGCGAGCAGTACTTC. The genes are TRBV7-9 and TRBJ2-7; D is possibly TRBD1 (5 bases). Germline values: CDR1 SEHNR, CDR2 FQNEAQ (reference sequence). The CDR3 length is 15 residues. V was clipped by 2 bases and J by 6 bases, with 17 bases between them.

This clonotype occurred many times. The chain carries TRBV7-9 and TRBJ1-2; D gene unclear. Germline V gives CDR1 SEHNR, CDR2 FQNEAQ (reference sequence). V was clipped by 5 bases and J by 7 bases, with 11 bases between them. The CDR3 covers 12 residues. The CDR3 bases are TGTGCCAGCAGCGCCCCAGGTGGTGGCTACACCTTC. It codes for CASSAPGGGYTF.

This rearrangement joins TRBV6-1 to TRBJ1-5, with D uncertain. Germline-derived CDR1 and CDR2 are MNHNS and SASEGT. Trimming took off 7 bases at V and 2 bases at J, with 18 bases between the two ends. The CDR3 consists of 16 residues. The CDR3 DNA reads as TGTGCCAGCACCCCGGGCCTAACCCACGGCAATCAGCCCCAGCATTTT. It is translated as CASTPGLTHGNQPQHF.

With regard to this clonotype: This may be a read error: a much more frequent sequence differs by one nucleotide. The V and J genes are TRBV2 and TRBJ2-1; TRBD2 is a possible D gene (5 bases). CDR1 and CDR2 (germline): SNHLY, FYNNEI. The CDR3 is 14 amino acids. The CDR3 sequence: CASRAADSYNELFF. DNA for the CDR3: TGTGCCAGCAGAGCGGCAGACTCCTACAATGAGCTGTTCTTC.